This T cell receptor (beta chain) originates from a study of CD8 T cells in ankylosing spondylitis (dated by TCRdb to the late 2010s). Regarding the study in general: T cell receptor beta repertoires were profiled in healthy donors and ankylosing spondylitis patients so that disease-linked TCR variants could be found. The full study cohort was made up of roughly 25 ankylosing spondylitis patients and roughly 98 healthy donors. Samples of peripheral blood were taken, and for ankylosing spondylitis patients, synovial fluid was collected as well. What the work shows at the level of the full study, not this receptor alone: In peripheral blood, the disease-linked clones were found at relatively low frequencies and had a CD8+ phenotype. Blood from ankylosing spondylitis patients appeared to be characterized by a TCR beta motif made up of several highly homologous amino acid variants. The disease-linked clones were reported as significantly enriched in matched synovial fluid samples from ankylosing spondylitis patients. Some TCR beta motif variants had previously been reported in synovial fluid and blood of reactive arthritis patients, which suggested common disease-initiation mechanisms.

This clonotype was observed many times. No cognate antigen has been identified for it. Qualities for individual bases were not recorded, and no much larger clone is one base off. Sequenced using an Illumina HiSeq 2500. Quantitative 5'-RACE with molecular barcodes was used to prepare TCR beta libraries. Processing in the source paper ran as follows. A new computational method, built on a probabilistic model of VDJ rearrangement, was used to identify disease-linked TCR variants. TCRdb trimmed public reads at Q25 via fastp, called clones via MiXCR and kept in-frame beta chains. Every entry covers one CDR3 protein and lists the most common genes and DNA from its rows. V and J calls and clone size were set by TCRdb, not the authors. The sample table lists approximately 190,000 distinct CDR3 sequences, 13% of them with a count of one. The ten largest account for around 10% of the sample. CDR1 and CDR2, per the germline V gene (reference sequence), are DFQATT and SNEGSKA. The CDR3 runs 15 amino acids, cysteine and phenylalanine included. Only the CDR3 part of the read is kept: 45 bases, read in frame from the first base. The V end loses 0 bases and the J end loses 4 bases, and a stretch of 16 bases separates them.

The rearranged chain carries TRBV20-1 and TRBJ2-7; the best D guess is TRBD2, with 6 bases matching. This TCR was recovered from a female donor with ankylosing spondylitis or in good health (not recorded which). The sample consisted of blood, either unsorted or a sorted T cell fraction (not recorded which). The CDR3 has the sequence CSARDLASVIYEQYF. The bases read TGCAGTGCTAGAGATCTGGCTAGCGTCATTTACGAGCAGTACTTC.